This TCR beta chain was captured in a study of PD-1 blockade in classical Hodgkin lymphoma. Overall study findings and caveats: Newly diagnosed patients reportedly had lower baseline TCR diversity than healthy donors. Repertoire differences have undefined causes, possibly disease activity or prior therapy.

Assay: immunoSEQ multiplex PCR; the TCRdb copy retains only in-frame clones and omits some. There are tens of thousands of clones in the sample; roughly 91% occur only once, and 4.5% to 6% lies in the top ten. Regarding this clone: Its cognate antigen is unknown.

Documented time point: newly diagnosed, previously untreated cHL patient sample. PBMCs from untreated, newly diagnosed classical Hodgkin lymphoma were comparison samples. The sequencing sample was made of peripheral blood mononuclear cells (PBMCs). This receptor was obtained from a human donor with classical Hodgkin lymphoma.

The CDR3 sequence is CASSHRDREIYGYTF. The CDR3 region has the DNA TGTGCCAGCAGTCACAGGGACAGGGAAATCTATGGCTACACCTTC. V and J are TRBV28 and TRBJ1-2; 9 bases map to TRBD1. CDR1 and CDR2 (germline): MDHEN, SYDVKM. With 5 bases clipped from V and 4 bases from J, the junction kept 8 bases outside the gene matches. This CDR3 spans 15 amino acids.